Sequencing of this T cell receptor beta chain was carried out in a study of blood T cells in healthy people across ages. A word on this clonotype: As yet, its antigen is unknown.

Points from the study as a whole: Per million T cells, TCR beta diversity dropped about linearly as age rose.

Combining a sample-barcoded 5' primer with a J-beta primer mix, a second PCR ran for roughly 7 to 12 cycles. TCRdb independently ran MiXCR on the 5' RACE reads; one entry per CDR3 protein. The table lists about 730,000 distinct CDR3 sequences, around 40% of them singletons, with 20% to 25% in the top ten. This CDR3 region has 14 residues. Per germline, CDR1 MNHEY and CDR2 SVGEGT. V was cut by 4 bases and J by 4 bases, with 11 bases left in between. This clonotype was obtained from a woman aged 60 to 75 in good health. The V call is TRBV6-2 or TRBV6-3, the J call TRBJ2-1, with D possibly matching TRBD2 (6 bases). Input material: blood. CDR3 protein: CASSWDSDYNEQFF. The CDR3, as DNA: TGTGCCAGCAGTTGGGACTCCGATTACAATGAGCAGTTCTTC.